The text below deals with one TCR beta chain. As originally analysed: Estimated nucleated cell counts came from reference gene primer amplification. Assay used: immunoSEQ multiplex PCR; TCRdb lists only in-frame clones, some missing. V, J and clone size are those of that table, while D and trimming were read from the DNA. The sample shows a few hundred thousand clones, around 87% of them seen only once. The data belong to a study of blood T cell repertoires in COVID-19. Study background: Samples representing acute and convalescent COVID-19 were sourced from the United States, Italy and Spain. T cells, B-cell-depleted T cells, or PBMCs supplied cDNA or gDNA.

V shed 3 bases, J shed 3 bases, and the junction held 6 bases outside the gene matches. The CDR3 runs to 15 residues. Germline CDR1 is LNHDA and CDR2 is SQIVND (reference sequence). This receptor was taken from a woman in her 50s with acute or convalescent COVID-19. The chain joins TRBV19 to TRBJ2-7; 9 positions agree with TRBD1. Specimen: peripheral blood. The CDR3 protein is CASSILGTGIYEQYF. The CDR3 bases are TGTGCCAGTAGTATCCTCGGGACAGGGATCTACGAGCAGTACTTC.